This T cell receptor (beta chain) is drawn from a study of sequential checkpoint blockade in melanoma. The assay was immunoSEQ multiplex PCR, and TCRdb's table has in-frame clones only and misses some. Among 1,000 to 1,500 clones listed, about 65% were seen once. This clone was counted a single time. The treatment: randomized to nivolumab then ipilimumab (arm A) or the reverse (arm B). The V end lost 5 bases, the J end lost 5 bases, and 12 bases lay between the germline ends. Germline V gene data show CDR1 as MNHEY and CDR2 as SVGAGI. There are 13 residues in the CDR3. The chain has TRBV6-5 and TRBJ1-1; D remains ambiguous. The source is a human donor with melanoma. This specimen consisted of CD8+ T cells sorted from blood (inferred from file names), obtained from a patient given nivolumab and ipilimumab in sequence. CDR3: CASSEVSRTEAFF. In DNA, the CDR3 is TGTGCCAGCAGTGAGGTCTCGCGGACTGAAGCTTTCTTT.